This T cell receptor (beta chain) was documented in a study of shared clonotypes between healthy human individuals. Using immunoSEQ multiplex PCR, the repertoire was profiled, and TCRdb retains in-frame clones only, with some absent. The data show approximately 1.5 million clones, around 98.5% seen once. As to this clone: The antigen remains unidentified.

Study-level points and caveats: The sharing of roughly 5% of naive CD4 clonotypes was seen across a handful of donors.

The study drew all its donors from Caucasian adults living in Nashville, Tennessee. Germline V CDR1 and CDR2: SGHAT, FQNNGV. V gave up 9 bases and J gave up 3 bases; unmatched junction bases: 10. The CDR3 has 16 amino acids. The sample consisted of naive CD4+ T cells sorted from blood. Subset indicated: CD45RA+ positively selected. The chain is built from TRBV11-2 and TRBJ2-3, with 12 nucleotides matching TRBD2. The receptor was derived from a man aged 25-40 years in good health. DNA for the CDR3: TGTGCCAGTTCTAGCGGGAGGGCCAGTAGGACAGATACGCAGTATTTT. Amino acids: CASSSGRASRTDTQYF.